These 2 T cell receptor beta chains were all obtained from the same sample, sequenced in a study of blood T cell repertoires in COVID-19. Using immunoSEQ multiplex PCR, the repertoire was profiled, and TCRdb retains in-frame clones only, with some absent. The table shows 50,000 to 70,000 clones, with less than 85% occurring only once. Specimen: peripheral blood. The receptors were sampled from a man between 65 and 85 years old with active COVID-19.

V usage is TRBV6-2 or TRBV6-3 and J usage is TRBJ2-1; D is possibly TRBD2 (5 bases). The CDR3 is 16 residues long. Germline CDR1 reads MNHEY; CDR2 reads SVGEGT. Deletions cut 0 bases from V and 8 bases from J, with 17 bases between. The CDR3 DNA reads TGTGCCAGCAGTTACTCGGTGCGCGGTGGCGGGTATGAGCAGTTCTTC. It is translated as CASSYSVRGGGYEQFF.

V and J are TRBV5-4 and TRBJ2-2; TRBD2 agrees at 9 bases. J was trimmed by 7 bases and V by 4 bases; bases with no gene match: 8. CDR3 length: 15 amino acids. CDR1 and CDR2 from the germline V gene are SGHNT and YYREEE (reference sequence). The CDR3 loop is CASSAPGLADGELFF. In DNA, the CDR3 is TGTGCCAGCAGCGCTCCGGGACTAGCAGACGGGGAGCTGTTTTTT.